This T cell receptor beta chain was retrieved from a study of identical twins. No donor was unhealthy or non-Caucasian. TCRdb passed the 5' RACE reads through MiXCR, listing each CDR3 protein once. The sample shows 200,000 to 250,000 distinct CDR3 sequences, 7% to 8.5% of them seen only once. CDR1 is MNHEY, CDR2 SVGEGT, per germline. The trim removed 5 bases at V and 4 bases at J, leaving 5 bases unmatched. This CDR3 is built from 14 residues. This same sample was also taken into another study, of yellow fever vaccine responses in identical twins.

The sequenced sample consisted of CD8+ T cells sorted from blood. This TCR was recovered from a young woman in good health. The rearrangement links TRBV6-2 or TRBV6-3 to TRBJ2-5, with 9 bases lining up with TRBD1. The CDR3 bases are TGTGCCAGCAGTACCGTGACAGGGGGAGAGACCCAGTACTTC. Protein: CASSTVTGGETQYF.